This record concerns one T cell receptor beta chain sequence. What it binds is unknown. TCR alpha and TCR beta cDNA libraries with sample barcodes and UMIs came from 5'RACE using constant-segment primers. TCRdb analysed the 5' RACE reads with MiXCR anew, one entry per CDR3 protein. The sample holds about 270,000 distinct CDR3 sequences, 15% to 20% seen once. These data belong to a study of T-cell memory formation after mild COVID-19. Whole-study findings and limits: There were some responding clones in pre-infection memory, which suggested that cross-reactive memory had joined. CM and EM subsets held most contracting CD4+ clones; EMRA held CD8+ ones.

This CDR3 has 14 amino acids. CDR1 is SEHNR, CDR2 FQNEAQ, per germline (reference sequence). V lost 5 bases and J 6 bases, leaving 13 bases between the germline ends. V is TRBV7-9 and J is TRBJ1-4; D unresolved. The receptor comes from a man aged 18-30 years who had mild COVID-19 (a few samples of this study predate the infection). Cell type and time point are not known. The sample was PBMCs or a T cell subset sorted from them (not recorded which). The CDR3 DNA sequence: TGTGCCAGCAGCATCCTGGTATCGGATGAAAAACTGTTTTTT. It is translated as CASSILVSDEKLFF.